The 20 T cell receptor beta chains below all came from one sample that was sequenced in a study of cytomegalovirus exposure and HLA in healthy donors. The study ran its PCR with 60 Vbeta and 13 Jbeta primers. This table comes from immunoSEQ multiplex PCR, and its TCRdb copy is limited to in-frame clones, with some not included. This listing includes about 48,000 clones. The sequenced sample consisted of PBMCs. The source is a male donor in good health and CMV-seropositive.

J is TRBJ2-3 and V is TRBV7-9; TRBD1 matches 9 bases. After removal of 5 bases from V and 0 bases from J, the junction contained 3 bases not matched to a gene. The CDR3 loop spans 15 amino acids. In germline, CDR1 is SEHNR, CDR2 FQNEAQ (reference sequence). CDR3 residues: CASSGQGISTDTQYF. CDR3 sequence (DNA): TGTGCCAGCAGCGGACAGGGGATTAGCACAGATACGCAGTATTTT.

V and J are TRBV11-2 and TRBJ1-2, with D possibly TRBD1 on 6 matching bases. There are 15 residues in the CDR3. The germline CDR1 and CDR2 sequences are SGHAT and FQNNGV. Trimming took 6 bases from V and 2 from J, leaving 16 bases between them. CDR3 sequence (DNA): TGTGCCAGCAGGAGGACACAGGGTCGAAACTATGGCTACACCTTC. As protein: CASRRTQGRNYGYTF.

With regard to this clone: This sample also contains other DNA sequences that code for the same CDR3. The V and J genes are TRBV6-6 and TRBJ2-7; a possible D gene is TRBD2 (6 bases). The germline CDR1 and CDR2 sequences are MNHNY and SVGAGI (reference sequence). There are 16 residues in the CDR3. V was trimmed by 2 bases and J by 7 bases, leaving 21 bases between them. This CDR3 reads CASSYRRSGAYYEQYF. In DNA, the CDR3 is TGTGCCAGCAGTTACAGGAGGTCGGGAGCTTACTATGAGCAGTACTTC.

V and J are TRBV28 and TRBJ2-7; perhaps TRBD2 as D (5 bases). Germline CDR1 is MDHEN and CDR2 is SYDVKM. V lost 7 bases to trimming and J lost 0 bases, with 16 bases between them. The CDR3 has 15 amino acids. Here the CDR3 DNA reads TGTGCCAGCACCTTGAGTAGACTAAGCTCCTACGAGCAGTACTTC. Its translation: CASTLSRLSSYEQYF.

The chain couples TRBV7-2 to TRBJ2-3; 10 bases map to TRBD2. The CDR3 spans 16 residues. Germline values: CDR1 SGHTA, CDR2 FQGNSA. The V gene end was trimmed by 5 bases and the J gene end by 4 bases; junction bases not matched to a gene: 9. CDR3 residues: CASSNPSGGMADTQYF. CDR3 DNA sequence: TGTGCCAGCAGCAACCCTAGCGGGGGAATGGCAGATACGCAGTATTTT.

V gene TRBV30 combines with J gene TRBJ2-1; a possible D gene is TRBD1 (5 bases). Germline assignment: CDR1 GTSNPN and CDR2 SVGIG (reference sequence). V gave up 2 bases and J gave up 8 bases, with 10 bases separating them. CDR3 length equals 12 residues. CDR3 protein: CAWSQGRDEQFF. DNA of the CDR3: TGTGCCTGGAGTCAGGGTAGGGATGAGCAGTTCTTC.

This rearrangement joins TRBV27 to TRBJ2-3, with D uncertain. Germline-derived CDR1 and CDR2 are MNHEY and SMNVEV (reference sequence). Trimming took off 5 bases at V and 1 base at J, with 13 bases between the two ends. This CDR3 has 15 amino acids. This CDR3 is CASSLSPMGTDTQYF. The CDR3 region has the DNA TGTGCCAGCAGTCTCTCCCCTATGGGCACAGATACGCAGTATTTT.

The V and J genes are TRBV5-1 and TRBJ2-1, with D possibly TRBD1 on 6 matching bases. The CDR3 spans 16 residues. The germline gives CDR1 SGHRS, CDR2 YFSETQ. V was pared by 0 bases and J by 2 bases, with 12 bases between. CDR3: CASSLGPQGTYNEQFF. The CDR3 nucleotides read TGCGCCAGCAGCTTGGGGCCCCAGGGGACCTACAATGAGCAGTTCTTC.

The chain carries TRBV10-3 and TRBJ2-7; 10 positions agree with TRBD1. V lost 6 bases and J lost 2; bases outside the gene matches: 4. Germline V gene lookup returns CDR1 ENHRY and CDR2 SYGVKD. The CDR3 covers 14 residues. The CDR3 DNA follows: TGTGCCATCAGGGGGACAGGGGCCACCTACGAGCAGTACTTC. Translated, it gives CAIRGTGATYEQYF.

This chain joins TRBV15 and TRBJ2-7, with no clear D. The CDR3 covers 14 residues. Trimming cost V 1 base and J 3 bases, with 10 bases left between them. The germline V gene has CDR1 LNHNV and CDR2 YYDKDF (reference sequence). CDR3 residues: CATSRVGRYYEQYF. The CDR3 DNA sequence: TGTGCCACCAGCAGAGTGGGCAGGTACTACGAGCAGTACTTC.

This sequence joins TRBV5-5 and TRBJ2-5; 9 bases are a match to TRBD1. The CDR3 extends over 15 amino acids. Germline V gives CDR1 SGHKS, CDR2 YYEKEE (reference sequence). V lost 2 bases, J lost 1 base, and 3 bases stayed unmatched. The CDR3 DNA is TGTGCCAGCAGCTTCGGGACAGGGAGCCAAGAGACCCAGTACTTC. This gives the protein CASSFGTGSQETQYF.

The V call is TRBV6-5, the J call TRBJ1-4, with D possibly being TRBD1 (5 bases). This CDR3 has 14 residues. CDR1 and CDR2 from the germline V gene are MNHEY and SVGAGI. Trimming took off 6 bases at V and 0 bases at J, with 8 bases between the two ends. The CDR3 DNA sequence: TGTGCCAGCAGCAAGGGGACAACTAATGAAAAACTGTTTTTT. Its translation: CASSKGTTNEKLFF.

The V call is TRBV27, the J call TRBJ1-6; D uncertain. The CDR3 contains 14 residues. The V gene's germline CDR1 is MNHEY and CDR2 SMNVEV (reference sequence). Trimming removed 6 bases from V and 5 bases from J, with 11 bases in between. Here the CDR3 DNA reads TGTGCCAGCAGGACCGGGTGGAATAATTCACCCCTCCACTTT. Protein product: CASRTGWNNSPLHF.

V gene TRBV9 combines with J gene TRBJ2-2, with 9 bases matching TRBD2. The CDR3 runs to 17 residues. The J segment lost 1 base and the V segment lost 0 bases, leaving 4 bases of the junction unmatched. The germline V gene encodes CDR1 SGDLS and CDR2 YYNGEE. CDR3 nucleotides: TGTGCCAGCAGCGTAGCCGCGGGGGGGCTGAACACCGGGGAGCTGTTTTTT. It is translated as CASSVAAGGLNTGELFF.

The V and J genes are TRBV14 and TRBJ2-1; D gene uncertain. CDR3 length: 12 residues. V dropped 0 bases and J dropped 10 bases, with 7 bases sitting between them. Germline V gene sequence: CDR1 SGHDN, CDR2 FVKESK. CDR3 region: CASSQDMQEQFF. The CDR3 bases are TGTGCCAGCAGCCAAGATATGCAGGAGCAGTTCTTC.

The J gene is TRBJ2-7, the V gene TRBV2; possibly TRBD2 for D (5 bases). The CDR3 has 13 residues. V lost 6 bases and J lost 4, with 13 bases in between. Germline CDR1 is SNHLY and CDR2 is FYNNEI. CDR3 sequence: CASREEDIYEQYF. CDR3 bases: TGTGCCAGCAGGGAGGAAGACATTTACGAGCAGTACTTC.

The rearrangement uses TRBV9 and TRBJ1-1, with 8 nucleotides matching TRBD1. The trim removed 2 bases at V and 4 bases at J, leaving 4 bases unmatched. Germline CDR1 and CDR2: SGDLS and YYNGEE. The CDR3 is 14 amino acids. The CDR3 DNA sequence: TGTGCCAGCAGCGTGGCCGACAGGGGCACTGAAGCTTTCTTT. It is translated as CASSVADRGTEAFF.

This chain uses TRBV2 with TRBJ1-6; tentatively, D is TRBD1 (6 bases). Germline V gene sequence: CDR1 SNHLY, CDR2 FYNNEI. V lost 3 bases and J lost 6, with 12 bases in between. The CDR3 is made up of 15 amino acids. The CDR3 DNA is TGTGCCAGCAGTGATGGCGGGGGCTCTAATTCACCCCTCCACTTT. It codes for CASSDGGGSNSPLHF.

The chain uses TRBV5-5 and TRBJ1-1; D not certain. V gave up 1 base and J gave up 2 bases, with 6 bases separating them. The CDR3 is made up of 13 amino acids. Germline V gives CDR1 SGHKS, CDR2 YYEKEE (reference sequence). The CDR3 DNA sequence: TGTGCCAGCAGCTTGTACAGCAACACTGAAGCTTTCTTT. Its protein is CASSLYSNTEAFF.

The DNA of the CDR3 is TGTGCCAGCTCACCACGCCGGGGGTCCAACGTCCTGACTTTC. Protein sequence: CASSPRRGSNVLTF. This chain connects TRBV18 to TRBJ2-6; possibly TRBD2 for D (6 bases). This CDR3 contains 14 residues. V was shortened by 1 base and J by 8 bases, with 9 bases between the two germline ends. The V gene's germline CDR1 is KGHSH and CDR2 LQKENI.